A single sample gave rise to the 18 T cell receptor beta chains below, sequenced in a study of lymphopenia after photon versus proton radiotherapy. Some clones are missing from TCRdb's copy, which holds only in-frame ones; the method was immunoSEQ multiplex PCR. The sample lists about 70,000 clones, around 90% seen once, with 2.2% in the top ten. Specimen: peripheral blood, collected from a patient treated with photon-based radiotherapy. The receptors here all came from a woman between 35 and 50 years old with cholangiocarcinoma.

The V call is TRBV11-3, the J call TRBJ2-1; weak D call: TRBD2 (6 bases). This CDR3 is 17 amino acids long. Germline CDR1 SGHNT, CDR2 YENEEA. Trimming shortened V by 1 base and J by 9 bases, and 22 bases separated the two germline ends. Written as DNA, the CDR3 is TGTGCCAGCAGCTTAGGGTCCGGGACTCAGACCCCGATTGAGCAGTTCTTC. The encoded protein is CASSLGSGTQTPIEQFF.

This chain connects TRBV9 to TRBJ1-2; D is possibly TRBD1 (5 bases). The CDR3 has 15 residues. V was trimmed by 0 bases and J by 4 bases, leaving 13 bases between them. Per germline, CDR1 SGDLS and CDR2 YYNGEE. CDR3 protein: CASSVGNRPIYGYTF. In DNA form, the CDR3 reads TGTGCCAGCAGCGTAGGTAACAGGCCGATCTATGGCTACACCTTC. Filled out from reference TRBV9 and TRBJ1-2, the complete variable domain reads DSGVTQTPKHLITATGQRVTLRCSPRSGDLSVYWYQQSLDQGLQFLIQYYNGEERAKGNILERFSAQQFPDLHSELNLSSLELGDSALYFCASSVGNRPIYGYTFGSGTRLTVV.

The chain joins TRBV27 to TRBJ2-1; TRBD2 matches 9 bases. V trimming: 5 bases; J trimming: 6 bases; junction bases outside the gene matches: 5. Germline V CDR1 and CDR2: MNHEY, SMNVEV (reference sequence). There are 14 residues in the CDR3. CDR3 sequence: CASSPGTSRNEQFF. The CDR3 region has the DNA TGTGCCAGCAGTCCCGGGACTAGCCGCAATGAGCAGTTCTTC.

The V and J genes are TRBV7-3 and TRBJ1-1, with D possibly TRBD1 on 6 matching bases. CDR3 length: 14 amino acids. Trimming pared 5 bases from V and 4 bases from J, leaving 14 bases between. Germline V gives CDR1 SGHTA, CDR2 FQGTGA. In nucleotides, the CDR3 is TGTGCCAGCAGCCCACAGGGAGGAGGCACTGAAGCTTTCTTT. This sequence encodes CASSPQGGGTEAFF.

V is TRBV10-1 and J is TRBJ2-1; a possible D gene is TRBD1 (6 bases). Germline CDR1 reads WNHNN; CDR2 reads SYGVQD (reference sequence). The CDR3 is made up of 13 amino acids. V was clipped by 5 bases and J by 8 bases, with 13 bases between them. The CDR3 is CASSRVQGYEQFF. The DNA of the CDR3 is TGCGCCAGCAGTAGGGTACAGGGCTATGAGCAGTTCTTC.

The CDR3 coding sequence is TGTGCCAGCAGTCAAATTACAGGGTCGGATACGCAGTATTTT. Amino acid sequence: CASSQITGSDTQYF. The chain is built from TRBV7-3 and TRBJ2-3; TRBD1 might be the D (6 bases). The CDR3 loop spans 14 amino acids. Deletions cut 6 bases from V and 6 bases from J, with 16 bases between. Germline V gene sequence: CDR1 SGHTA, CDR2 FQGTGA. Complete variable domain (other parts from reference TRBV7-3 and TRBJ2-3): GAGVSQTPSNKVTEKGKYVELRCDPISGHTALYWYRQSLGQGPEFLIYFQGTGAADDSGLPNDRFFAVRPEGSVSTLKIQRTERGDSAVYLCASSQITGSDTQYFGPGTRLTVL.

The chain has TRBV29-1 and TRBJ2-1, with a weak D call TRBD1 (6 bases). CDR3 length equals 13 residues. With 3 bases removed from V and 5 bases from J, the gap between germline ends came to 11 bases. Germline V gene sequence: CDR1 SQVTM, CDR2 ANQGSEA. CDR3 region: CSVDQGRDNEQFF. Written as DNA, the CDR3 is TGCAGCGTTGACCAGGGGCGCGACAATGAGCAGTTCTTC.

V and J are TRBV15 and TRBJ2-7; 10 nucleotides match TRBD1. Germline loops: CDR1 LNHNV, CDR2 YYDKDF (reference sequence). V trimming: 2 bases; J trimming: 5 bases; junction bases outside the gene matches: 15. This CDR3 has 18 amino acids. CDR3 sequence (DNA): TGTGCCACCAGCAGAACCCGGGACAGGGGACCCTCCAACCACGAGCAGTACTTC. This gives the protein CATSRTRDRGPSNHEQYF.

The gene calls are TRBV19 and TRBJ1-5; no reliable D call. The CDR3 covers 14 residues. In germline, CDR1 is LNHDA, CDR2 SQIVND (reference sequence). Trimming cost V 8 bases and J 0 bases, with 11 bases left between them. CDR3 protein: CASDKDYSNQPQHF. As DNA, the CDR3 is TGTGCCAGTGACAAGGACTATAGCAATCAGCCCCAGCATTTT.

This chain links TRBV5-8 with TRBJ2-7; TRBD1 matches at 10 bases. Germline V CDR1 and CDR2: SGHTS, YDEGEE. The CDR3 runs 16 residues. V was clipped by 1 base and J by 5 bases; unmatched bases: 9. Here the CDR3 DNA reads TGTGCCAGCAGCTTGTGGGGACAGGGGTCCTTAAACGAGCAGTACTTC. Translation: CASSLWGQGSLNEQYF.

V and J are TRBV28 and TRBJ2-1; 13 bases align to TRBD2. Per the germline V gene, CDR1 is MDHEN and CDR2 is SYDVKM. With 5 bases clipped from V and 9 bases from J, the junction kept 7 bases outside the gene matches. The CDR3 runs 15 residues. For the CDR3, the DNA is TGTGCCAGCAGTAAACTAGCGGGAGGGATTTCTGAGCAGTTCTTC. This codes for CASSKLAGGISEQFF.

This clone appeared a single time. The rearrangement links TRBV4-3 to TRBJ1-6; D is unresolved. Trimming took 0 bases from V and 11 from J, leaving 17 bases between them. The germline CDR1 and CDR2 sequences are LGHNA and YSLEER. This CDR3 has 16 amino acids. CDR3 DNA: TGCGCCAGCAGCCAAGATTTTCCCGGGGAGAATCCACCCCTCCACTTT. Protein: CASSQDFPGENPPLHF.

This sequence joins TRBV7-9 and TRBJ1-4; 8 nucleotides match TRBD1. The V and J ends lost 5 bases and 0 bases, in that order; junction bases with no gene match: 11. The germline V gene encodes CDR1 SEHNR and CDR2 FQNEAQ (reference sequence). This CDR3 region has 18 residues. The CDR3 region is CASSPGTGQVATNEKLFF. The DNA for the CDR3 is TGTGCCAGCAGCCCCGGGACAGGACAAGTTGCAACTAATGAAAAACTGTTTTTT.

The chain carries TRBV19 and TRBJ1-1; 8 bases are shared with TRBD1. J was trimmed by 4 bases and V by 1 base; bases with no gene match: 5. CDR3 size: 15 residues. CDR1 and CDR2 (germline): LNHDA, SQIVND (reference sequence). CDR3 sequence: CASSIATGVGTEAFF. In DNA, the CDR3 is TGTGCCAGTAGTATAGCGACAGGGGTAGGCACTGAAGCTTTCTTT. The entire variable domain, with the rest obtained from reference TRBV19 and TRBJ1-1, is as follows: DGGITQSPKYLFRKEGQNVTLSCEQNLNHDAMYWYRQDPGQGLRLIYYSQIVNDFQKGDIAEGYSVSREKKESFPLTVTSAQKNPTAFYLCASSIATGVGTEAFFGQGTRLTVV.

Remarks on this clone: This specimen includes other DNA sequences encoding the same CDR3. The chain carries TRBV2 and TRBJ1-1; D remains ambiguous. This CDR3 has 12 residues. Trimming removed 5 bases at V and 1 base at J, with 5 bases between. In germline, CDR1 is SNHLY, CDR2 FYNNEI. This CDR3 reads CASSPRNTEAFF. The CDR3 nucleotides are TGTGCCAGCAGTCCCAGGAACACTGAAGCTTTCTTT.

The CDR3: CASSEFGDRAYGYTF. CDR3 nucleotides: TGTGCCAGCAGTGAATTCGGGGACAGGGCCTATGGCTACACCTTC. The chain recombines TRBV2 with TRBJ1-2; 9 nucleotides line up with TRBD1. The CDR3 consists of 15 residues. CDR1 and CDR2 from the germline V gene are SNHLY and FYNNEI. Trimming at V came to 2 bases and at J to 4 bases, leaving 5 bases not matched to a gene.

J is TRBJ1-1 and V is TRBV11-1; possible D gene TRBD1, 5 bases. The CDR3 consists of 14 residues. Germline V gene lookup returns CDR1 SGHAT and CDR2 FQDESV (reference sequence). With 4 bases removed from V and 3 bases from J, the gap between germline ends came to 12 bases. The CDR3 DNA sequence: TGTGCCAGCAGCTCATTTAAGGGGTACACTGAAGCTTTCTTT. Amino acid sequence: CASSSFKGYTEAFF.

This sequence joins TRBV29-1 and TRBJ1-1; 7 nucleotides match TRBD1. The CDR3 totals 15 residues. J lost 0 bases, V lost 1 base, and 5 bases had no gene match. The V gene's germline CDR1 is SQVTM and CDR2 ANQGSEA. The CDR3 sequence is CSVEVGQVMNTEAFF. The CDR3 nucleotides read TGCAGCGTTGAAGTTGGACAGGTCATGAACACTGAAGCTTTCTTT.